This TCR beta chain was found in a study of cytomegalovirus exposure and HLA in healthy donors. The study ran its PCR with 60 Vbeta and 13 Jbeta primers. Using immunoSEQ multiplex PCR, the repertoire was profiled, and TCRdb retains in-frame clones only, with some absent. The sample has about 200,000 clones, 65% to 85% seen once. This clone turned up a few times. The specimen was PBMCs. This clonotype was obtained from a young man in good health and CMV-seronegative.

Here the CDR3 reads CASTPDRGSSYEQYF. The CDR3 DNA is TGTGCCAGCACCCCGGACAGGGGATCCTCCTACGAGCAGTACTTC. The V and J genes are TRBV2 and TRBJ2-7; 9 bases fit TRBD1. The CDR3 sequence is 15 residues long. J was trimmed by 0 bases and V by 7 bases; bases with no gene match: 7. CDR1 is SNHLY, CDR2 FYNNEI, per germline. Full variable domain (rest looked up from reference TRBV2 and TRBJ2-7): EPEVTQTPSHQVTQMGQEVILRCVPISNHLYFYWYRQILGQKVEFLVSFYNNEISEKSEIFDDQFSVERPDGSNFTLKIRSTKLEDSAMYFCASTPDRGSSYEQYFGPGTRLTVT.